This TCR beta chain originates from a study of blood T cell repertoires in COVID-19. Study-level information: Nucleic acid was either cDNA or gDNA, and it came from T cells, B-cell-depleted T cells, or PBMCs.

Some clones are missing from TCRdb's copy, which holds only in-frame ones; the method was immunoSEQ multiplex PCR. The sample lists more than 150,000 clones, around 87% seen once, with 2% to 3% in the top ten. V lost 1 base and J lost 3, with 6 bases in between. Germline CDR1 is SGHTA and CDR2 is FQGTGA. This CDR3 is 14 amino acids long. The chain carries TRBV7-3 and TRBJ2-2, with D unresolved. What was sequenced was peripheral blood. The sequence derives from a man in his forties with active or convalescent COVID-19. The CDR3: CASSLNLDTGELFF. Written as DNA, the CDR3 is TGTGCCAGCAGCTTAAATTTAGACACCGGGGAGCTGTTTTTT. The complete variable domain, with remaining parts taken from reference TRBV7-3 and TRBJ2-2, reads GAGVSQTPSNKVTEKGKYVELRCDPISGHTALYWYRQSLGQGPEFLIYFQGTGAADDSGLPNDRFFAVRPEGSVSTLKIQRTERGDSAVYLCASSLNLDTGELFFGEGSRLTVL.